The 23 T cell receptor beta chains given below trace back to one sample, sequenced in a study of regulatory T cells in long-lasting Graves disease. To make TCR beta libraries, researchers used iRepertoire HTBI primers and Arm-PCR of CDR3 regions. TCRdb re-called the multiplex PCR reads through MiXCR, storing one row per CDR3 protein. The sample holds a few hundred thousand distinct CDR3 sequences, 15% to 20% seen once. The time point denotes: newly diagnosed GD, antithyroid drugs for less than 3 months. Generation of the TCR library employed RNA extracted from PBMCs. The data also belong to a second study, concerning T cells in Graves' hyperthyroidism and ophthalmopathy.

Sequences were derived from peripheral blood mononuclear cells (PBMCs), sampled at new diagnosis, from a patient treated with antithyroid drugs. Receptors originate from a woman in her late teens or twenties with Graves disease.

The chain couples TRBV10-3 to TRBJ1-2, with D possibly being TRBD1 (6 bases). V was trimmed by 6 bases and J by 2 bases, leaving 10 bases between them. The CDR3 has 13 residues. Germline loops: CDR1 ENHRY, CDR2 SYGVKD. CDR3 sequence: CAIRIGQNYGYTF. DNA for the CDR3: TGTGCCATCAGAATCGGACAGAACTATGGCTACACCTTC.

This clonotype was seen many times. This chain joins TRBV20-1 and TRBJ2-1; 9 nucleotides agree with TRBD2. The CDR3 spans 15 residues. V gave up 1 base and J gave up 8 bases; unmatched junction bases: 9. CDR1 is DFQATT and CDR2 is SNEGSKA in the germline V gene (reference sequence). The CDR3 nucleotides are TGCAGTGCTAGAGTAATGGGGACTAGCTCGGATGAGCAGTTCTTC. It is translated as CSARVMGTSSDEQFF.

The V gene is TRBV27, the J gene TRBJ1-1, with 8 bases fitting TRBD1. Per germline, CDR1 MNHEY and CDR2 SMNVEV (reference sequence). This CDR3 has 15 residues. V gave up 4 bases and J gave up 1 base; unmatched junction bases: 5. CDR3 nucleotide sequence: TGTGCCAGCAGTTCAGGGGGCGCGGGGAACACTGAAGCTTTCTTT. It is translated as CASSSGGAGNTEAFF.

In this sample, this clonotype turned up many times. The rearrangement joins TRBV30 to TRBJ1-2; D is possibly TRBD1 (5 bases). Germline V CDR1 and CDR2: GTSNPN, SVGIG (reference sequence). CDR3 length: 11 residues. Trimming left V 5 bases short and J 7 bases short, with 11 bases between. DNA for the CDR3: TGTGCCTGGCAGGGAATGAGTGGCTACACCTTC. It codes for CAWQGMSGYTF.

This clonotype was found many times. The chain is built from TRBV6-5 and TRBJ2-7; D not certain. The germline CDR1 and CDR2 sequences are MNHEY and SVGAGI. V was trimmed by 4 bases and J by 2 bases, leaving 12 bases between them. The CDR3 is 14 amino acids. CDR3 protein: CASSFSRKAYEQYF. As DNA, the CDR3 is TGTGCCAGCAGTTTTTCCCGAAAAGCCTACGAGCAGTACTTC.

This clonotype was picked up many times. This chain connects TRBV7-3 to TRBJ2-3; D is ambiguous. Germline loops: CDR1 SGHTA, CDR2 FQGTGA. Trimming pared 5 bases from V and 1 base from J, leaving 13 bases between. The length of the CDR3 is 15 residues. CDR3 coding DNA: TGTGCCAGCAGCCCCGATCTGGTGGGCACAGATACGCAGTATTTT. Amino acids: CASSPDLVGTDTQYF.

This clonotype was observed at least ten times. CDR3 residues: CAWGGTGTYEQYF. CDR3 nucleotide sequence: TGTGCCTGGGGGGGGACAGGGACTTACGAGCAGTACTTC. The chain links TRBV28 to TRBJ2-7, with TRBD1 matching 9 bases. Germline CDR1 reads MDHEN; CDR2 reads SYDVKM. CDR3 length: 13 amino acids. The V gene end was trimmed by 11 bases and the J gene end by 4 bases; junction bases not matched to a gene: 9.

This clonotype was counted at least ten times. The chain carries TRBV3-1 and TRBJ2-7, with 14 bases identical to TRBD2. V shed 5 bases and J 4 bases; nucleotides not matched to a gene: 7. This CDR3 spans 16 amino acids. Germline V CDR1 and CDR2: LGHDT, YNNKEL (reference sequence). The CDR3 DNA follows: TGTGCCAGCAGCTTCCCGGGGACTAGCGGGAGTTACGAGCAGTACTTC. Translating it yields CASSFPGTSGSYEQYF.

This clonotype showed up just a few times. V is TRBV10-2 and J is TRBJ1-5; D remains unclear. The germline gives CDR1 WSHSY, CDR2 SAAADI. This CDR3 is 14 amino acids long. Trimming shortened V by 6 bases and J by 2 bases, and 11 bases separated the two germline ends. CDR3 nucleotides: TGCGCCAGCAGACACTCTGGGGGCAATCAGCCCCAGCATTTT. It translates to CASRHSGGNQPQHF.

There are many counts of this clonotype. This chain uses TRBV28 with TRBJ2-1; no clear D. The CDR3 sequence is 13 residues long. CDR1 is MDHEN, CDR2 SYDVKM, per germline. V lost 1 base to trimming and J lost 10 bases, with 11 bases between them. The chain's CDR3 is CASSLLSPREQFF. The CDR3 nucleotides are TGTGCCAGCAGTTTATTAAGCCCGAGAGAGCAGTTCTTC. The variable domain in full, with the rest retrieved from reference TRBV28 and TRBJ2-1, is DVKVTQSSRYLVKRTGEKVFLECVQDMDHENMFWYRQDPGLGLRLIYFSYDVKMKEKGDIPEGYSVSREKKERFSLILESASTNQTSMYLCASSLLSPREQFFGPGTRLTVL.

The rearrangement joins TRBV19 to TRBJ2-7; D gene unclear. Germline CDR1 and CDR2: LNHDA and SQIVND (reference sequence). The V end lost 5 bases, the J end lost 0 bases, and 14 bases lay between the germline ends. This CDR3 is 15 amino acids long. The CDR3 loop is CASSPRRFSSYEQYF. The CDR3 nucleotides read TGTGCCAGTAGTCCCCGCAGGTTCAGCTCCTACGAGCAGTACTTC.

This clonotype was recorded many times. The CDR3 protein is CASSWDRDSGNTIYF. The CDR3 DNA reads as TGTGCCAGCAGTTGGGACAGGGACTCTGGAAACACCATATATTTT. The J gene is TRBJ1-3, the V gene TRBV2; TRBD1 matches at 9 bases. CDR1 is SNHLY and CDR2 is FYNNEI in the germline V gene. V gave up 5 bases and J gave up 0 bases; unmatched junction bases: 2. The CDR3 is 15 amino acids.

This clonotype has only a few counts. CDR3 nucleotides: TGTGCCAGCACCGGAGGGGGGGGGACTGCTTTCTTT. Protein product: CASTGGGGTAFF. The rearrangement joins TRBV27 to TRBJ1-1; a possible D gene is TRBD1 (6 bases). This CDR3 is 12 amino acids long. CDR1 and CDR2 from the germline V gene are MNHEY and SMNVEV (reference sequence). With 7 bases removed from V and 11 bases from J, the gap between germline ends came to 17 bases.

This clonotype was observed a few times. V gene TRBV9 combines with J gene TRBJ1-3; D remains unclear. V gave up 3 bases and J gave up 0 bases, with 7 bases separating them. Per the germline V gene, CDR1 is SGDLS and CDR2 is YYNGEE. This CDR3 spans 14 amino acids. The CDR3 region has the DNA TGTGCCAGCAGCGATGGAAACTCTGGAAACACCATATATTTT. Its translation: CASSDGNSGNTIYF.

This clonotype was observed at least ten times. The V call is TRBV5-1, the J call TRBJ1-1; no clear D gene. Deletions cut 1 base from V and 5 bases from J, with 12 bases between. Germline loops: CDR1 SGHRS, CDR2 YFSETQ. The CDR3 covers 14 residues. The CDR3 reads CASSLSRRETEAFF. CDR3 sequence (DNA): TGCGCCAGCAGCTTGAGTAGAAGGGAGACTGAAGCTTTCTTT. The variable domain in full, completed from reference TRBV5-1 and TRBJ1-1, reads KAGVTQTPRYLIKTRGQQVTLSCSPISGHRSVSWYQQTPGQGLQFLFEYFSETQRNKGNFPGRFSGRQFSNSRSEMNVSTLELGDSALYLCASSLSRRETEAFFGQGTRLTVV.

Ten or more counts support this clonotype. This sequence joins TRBV12-3 or TRBV12-4 and TRBJ1-5; no clear D. V shed 5 bases and J shed 4 bases, with 9 bases lying between them. This CDR3 is built from 13 residues. CDR3 sequence: CASSLSRNQPQHF. CDR3 bases: TGTGCCAGCAGTCTTAGCCGAAATCAGCCCCAGCATTTT.

This clonotype was seen only once. The gene calls are TRBV19 and TRBJ1-3, with D unclear. The CDR3 covers 15 residues. CDR1 and CDR2 (germline): LNHDA, SQIVND (reference sequence). Trimming pared 11 bases from V and 0 bases from J, leaving 17 bases between. This CDR3 reads CAATRNRHSGNTIYF. In DNA, the CDR3 is TGTGCCGCCACCCGGAACCGCCACTCTGGAAACACCATATATTTT.

This chain links TRBV6-2 or TRBV6-3 with TRBJ1-4; no clear D gene. The CDR3 spans 15 residues. Germline CDR1 MNHEY, CDR2 SVGEGT. Trimming cost V 2 bases and J 0 bases, with 7 bases left between them. The CDR3 is CASSYPPATNEKLFF. CDR3 nucleotide sequence: TGTGCCAGCAGTTACCCCCCAGCAACTAATGAAAAACTGTTTTTT.

This chain links TRBV10-3 with TRBJ1-2; 9 nucleotides agree with TRBD1. Trimming cost V 6 bases and J 1 base; bases outside gene matches: 12. The V gene's germline CDR1 is ENHRY and CDR2 SYGVKD. CDR3 length: 17 amino acids. This chain's CDR3 is CAIRTGTGSRDNYGYTF. The CDR3 bases are TGTGCCATCAGGACCGGGACAGGGAGTCGAGATAACTATGGCTACACCTTC.

This clonotype has a count of ten or more. The chain has TRBV12-3 or TRBV12-4 and TRBJ1-4; the match to TRBD1 covers 7 bases. The CDR3 contains 14 residues. V gave up 6 bases and J gave up 3 bases; unmatched junction bases: 4. CDR3 nucleotide sequence: TGTGCCAGCAGGAGACAGGGCTCTAATGAAAAACTGTTTTTT. This gives the protein CASRRQGSNEKLFF.

In its sample, this clonotype was seen once. The chain combines TRBV19 with TRBJ2-5, with TRBD1 matching over 7 bases. The germline V gene encodes CDR1 LNHDA and CDR2 SQIVND (reference sequence). The CDR3 is 13 residues long. J gave up 2 bases and V 6 bases, and 3 bases lay outside the gene matches. This CDR3 is CASRRQGQETQYF. Here the CDR3 DNA reads TGTGCCAGTAGGAGACAGGGACAAGAGACCCAGTACTTC.

The V gene is TRBV10-2, the J gene TRBJ1-2; D gene unclear. The CDR3 is made up of 13 amino acids. The V and J ends lost 4 bases and 2 bases respectively, with 8 bases between them. The germline gives CDR1 WSHSY, CDR2 SAAADI. The CDR3 is CASSVLANYGYTF. In DNA, the CDR3 is TGCGCCAGCAGTGTTTTGGCCAACTATGGCTACACCTTC.

There are a few counts of this clonotype. The rearrangement joins TRBV19 to TRBJ1-5; the D gene is possibly TRBD1 (5 bases). The V end was cut by 7 bases, the J end by 4 bases, with 8 bases between. In germline, CDR1 is LNHDA, CDR2 SQIVND (reference sequence). This CDR3 has 12 residues. CDR3 sequence (DNA): TGTGCCAGTACTGGGGGAAATCAGCCCCAGCATTTT. Protein product: CASTGGNQPQHF.